These T cell receptor beta chains were read from a single sample in a study of blood T cell repertoires in COVID-19. Assay: immunoSEQ multiplex PCR; the TCRdb copy retains only in-frame clones and omits some. Of about 240,000 clones listed, about four fifths are singletons. Sequencing was done on a sample of peripheral blood. The receptor source for this set is a woman older than 75 with acute or convalescent COVID-19. Each CDR3 is given with its conserved first and last residue. A D gene is named only where the DNA matches it firmly. The listing skips clone size in some rows; elsewhere it reads once, few, many or a size class.

CDR3aa	CDR3nt	v_gene	j_gene	d_gene	abundance
CAIGGGQPQHF	TGTGCCATCGGGGGCGGTCAGCCCCAGCATTTT	TRBV10-3	TRBJ1-5	-	-
CASTSGQGVYNEQFF	TGTGCCAGTACCTCGGGACAGGGGGTCTACAATGAGCAGTTCTTC	TRBV19	TRBJ2-1	TRBD1	-
CASTSPGTGSYEQYF	TGTGCCAGCACCTCGCCCGGGACAGGGTCCTACGAGCAGTACTTC	TRBV28	TRBJ2-7	TRBD1	-
CASSLGQNTDTQYF	TGTGCCAGCAGCTTAGGGCAGAACACAGATACGCAGTATTTT	TRBV7-9	TRBJ2-3	-	-
CASSYDRVDGNTIYF	TGTGCCAGCAGTTACGACAGGGTAGATGGAAACACCATATATTTT	TRBV3-1/TRBV3-2	TRBJ1-3	TRBD1	-
CASSQSAGRPYEQYF	TGTGCCAGCAGCCAATCGGCAGGGAGGCCCTACGAGCAGTACTTC	TRBV16	TRBJ2-7	-	-
CAISGQGEKLFF	TGTGCCATCAGTGGACAGGGGGAAAAACTGTTTTTT	TRBV10-3	TRBJ1-4	TRBD1	once
CASMTRIPPYEQYF	TGTGCCAGCATGACTCGGATTCCCCCCTACGAGCAGTACTTC	TRBV27	TRBJ2-7	-	-
CASSPVAGGITDTQYF	TGTGCCAGCTCACCAGTGGCAGGGGGAATAACAGATACGCAGTATTTT	TRBV18	TRBJ2-3	TRBD1	-
CASKAGPDNEQFF	TGTGCCAGCAAAGCAGGGCCGGACAATGAGCAGTTCTTC	TRBV6-5	TRBJ2-1	-	-
CASSSFGGTEAFF	TGTGCCAGCTCTTCCTTTGGAGGGACTGAAGCTTTCTTT	TRBV18	TRBJ1-1	-	once
CASSEGGSLGQPQHF	TGCGCCAGCAGCGAAGGCGGCAGTCTCGGGCAGCCCCAGCATTTT	TRBV5-1	TRBJ1-5	-	-
CATSAPETGDYGYTF	TGTGCCACCAGTGCCCCGGAGACAGGGGACTATGGCTACACCTTC	TRBV24-1	TRBJ1-2	TRBD1	-
CASSYSTGRANEKLFF	TGTGCCAGCAGTTACTCGACCGGGAGGGCTAATGAAAAACTGTTTTTT	TRBV6-5	TRBJ1-4	-	-
CASSLSGVSPLHF	TGTGCCAGCAGCTTATCAGGGGTTTCACCCCTCCACTTT	TRBV11-2	TRBJ1-6	-	-
CASSRDSSRTQYF	TGTGCCAGCAGCCGAGACTCCTCAAGGACCCAGTACTTC	TRBV11-2	TRBJ2-5	-	-
CASSQDGQGARSPLHF	TGCGCCAGCAGCCAAGACGGACAGGGGGCTCGATCACCCCTCCACTTT	TRBV4-1	TRBJ1-6	TRBD1	-
CASSLGAGAHNEQFF	TGCGCCAGCAGCTTGGGGGCGGGGGCGCACAATGAGCAGTTCTTC	TRBV5-1	TRBJ2-1	-	-
CASTEDRGRKPQHF	TGTGCCAGTACCGAGGACAGGGGGCGGAAGCCCCAGCATTTT	TRBV19	TRBJ1-5	TRBD1	-
CASSSAGGRNEQFF	TGTGCCAGCAGCTCGGCGGGTGGACGGAATGAGCAGTTCTTC	TRBV7-2	TRBJ2-1	-	few
CASIRAGLGNTEAFF	TGTGCCAGCATCCGCGCAGGGTTGGGGAACACTGAAGCTTTCTTT	TRBV5-8	TRBJ1-1	-	-
CASSLDNRPNYGYTF	TGTGCCAGCAGCTTGGACAACCGCCCTAACTATGGCTACACCTTC	TRBV5-5	TRBJ1-2	-	-
CASSFQQSYNSPLHF	TGTGCCAGCAGTTTCCAACAGAGCTATAATTCACCCCTCCACTTT	TRBV28	TRBJ1-6	-	-
CASSLNRQNTEAFF	TGTGCCAGCAGCTTAAACCGACAGAACACTGAAGCTTTCTTT	TRBV7-3	TRBJ1-1	-	-
CASSIGRDYGYTF	TGTGCCAGTAGTATAGGCAGGGATTATGGCTACACCTTC	TRBV19	TRBJ1-2	-	-
CASSPRRDGDYGYTF	TGTGCCAGTAGTCCCCGGAGGGACGGAGACTATGGCTACACCTTC	TRBV19	TRBJ1-2	-	-
CASSHTGGSGNTIYF	TGTGCCAGCAGTCACACAGGGGGCTCTGGAAACACCATATATTTT	TRBV28	TRBJ1-3	TRBD1	-
CASSLGASGNTIYF	TGTGCCAGCAGCTTGGGGGCCTCTGGAAACACCATATATTTT	TRBV7-2	TRBJ1-3	-	-
CATGTGVRGYTF	TGTGCCACTGGGACAGGGGTTAGAGGCTACACCTTC	TRBV28	TRBJ1-2	TRBD1	-
CASSSLPGQGVSGELFF	TGTGCCAGCAGCTCTCTCCCGGGACAGGGTGTATCCGGGGAGCTGTTTTTT	TRBV28	TRBJ2-2	TRBD1	-
CASSQGVDTQETQYF	TGTGCCAGCAGCCAAGGCGTTGACACACAAGAGACCCAGTACTTC	TRBV3-1/TRBV3-2	TRBJ2-5	-	-
CSVASGGLGYEQYF	TGCAGCGTTGCTTCAGGGGGGCTCGGATACGAGCAGTACTTC	TRBV29-1	TRBJ2-7	-	few
CASSLTRGAGHDEQFF	TGTGCCAGCAGTTTAACCCGGGGGGCGGGACACGATGAGCAGTTCTTC	TRBV28	TRBJ2-1	-	-
CASSLSPDSYQPQHF	TGTGCTAGCAGCTTATCCCCGGACAGCTATCAGCCCCAGCATTTT	TRBV7-7	TRBJ1-5	-	-
CASSPGLAGSTDTQYF	TGTGCCAGCAGCCCCGGACTAGCGGGGAGCACAGATACGCAGTATTTT	TRBV5-5	TRBJ2-3	TRBD2	-
CASSDQGGQPQHF	TGTGCCAGCAGTGATCAGGGGGGTCAGCCCCAGCATTTT	TRBV6-1	TRBJ1-5	TRBD1	-
CASSSQGYSYNEQFF	TGTGCCAGCAGCTCTCAGGGGTACTCCTACAATGAGCAGTTCTTC	TRBV7-3	TRBJ2-1	-	-
CASSYSGGVETQYF	TGTGCCAGCAGTTATTCGGGGGGGGTAGAGACCCAGTACTTC	TRBV6-5	TRBJ2-5	TRBD2	-
CASSEVAPIMGPQHF	TGTGCCAGCAGTGAAGTAGCCCCAATCATGGGGCCCCAGCATTTT	TRBV6-1	TRBJ1-5	-	-
CASSLGGDRVFPNYGYTF	TGTGCCAGCAGCTTGGGAGGGGACAGGGTATTCCCTAACTATGGCTACACCTTC	TRBV5-6	TRBJ1-2	TRBD1	few
CASSVGWDSLSSPLHF	TGTGCCAGCAGCGTAGGTTGGGACAGCCTTAGTTCACCCCTCCACTTT	TRBV9	TRBJ1-6	TRBD1	-
CASSWGTGGETQYF	TGTGCTAGCAGCTGGGGGACAGGTGGGGAGACCCAGTACTTC	TRBV7-7	TRBJ2-5	TRBD1	-
CASSEAPTTSSYNSPLHF	TGTGCCAGCAGTGAAGCGCCCACAACCAGTTCCTATAATTCACCCCTCCACTTT	TRBV6-1	TRBJ1-6	-	-
CASTLRTGNSPLHF	TGTGCCAGCACCCTTCGAACGGGGAATTCACCCCTCCACTTT	TRBV7-8	TRBJ1-6	-	-
CASSLSRVRPLHF	TGTGCCAGCAGTTTGAGCAGGGTAAGGCCCCTCCACTTT	TRBV12-3/TRBV12-4	TRBJ1-6	-	-
CSVEGQGQETQYF	TGCAGCGTTGAGGGACAGGGCCAAGAGACCCAGTACTTC	TRBV29-1	TRBJ2-5	TRBD1	once
CASSYRDFRLNEQFF	TGTGCCAGCAGTTACCGGGACTTCAGACTCAATGAGCAGTTCTTC	TRBV6-2/TRBV6-3	TRBJ2-1	-	-
CSVITSGQETQYF	TGCAGCGTTATAACTAGCGGCCAAGAGACCCAGTACTTC	TRBV29-1	TRBJ2-5	TRBD2	-
CASSASHAGDNEQFF	TGTGCCAGCAGTGCTTCCCACGCAGGGGACAATGAGCAGTTCTTC	TRBV28	TRBJ2-1	-	-
CASSFSRGGVGQETQYF	TGCGCCAGCAGCTTCTCGCGGGGGGGCGTGGGGCAAGAGACCCAGTACTTC	TRBV5-1	TRBJ2-5	TRBD2	-
CASSERPGGVDTEAFF	TGTGCCAGCAGTGAAAGGCCGGGAGGGGTAGACACTGAAGCTTTCTTT	TRBV2	TRBJ1-1	-	once
CASSGQRGKGTYNEQFF	TGTGCCAGCAGTGGGCAGCGGGGTAAAGGGACCTACAATGAGCAGTTCTTC	TRBV6-1	TRBJ2-1	TRBD2	-
CASSPRGTGGPNTGELFF	TGTGCCAGCTCACCACGGGGGACAGGGGGTCCGAACACCGGGGAGCTGTTTTTT	TRBV18	TRBJ2-2	TRBD1	-
CASSSGTLNTEAFF	TGTGCCAGCAGTTCCGGGACACTGAACACTGAAGCTTTCTTT	TRBV28	TRBJ1-1	-	-
CASSEGLVNQPQHF	TGTGCCAGCAGCGAGGGACTGGTCAATCAGCCCCAGCATTTT	TRBV5-8	TRBJ1-5	-	once
CASGIDTNTEAFF	TGTGCCAGCGGTATTGACACAAACACTGAAGCTTTCTTT	TRBV2	TRBJ1-1	-	-
CASSTQRASGGRDTQYF	TGTGCCAGCAGTACCCAGCGGGCTAGCGGGGGACGGGATACGCAGTATTTT	TRBV28	TRBJ2-3	TRBD2	-
CASSPYVGTANKNIQYF	TGTGCCAGCTCACCATATGTTGGGACAGCAAACAAAAACATTCAGTACTTC	TRBV18	TRBJ2-4	TRBD1	-
CASSPYGTYGNTIYF	TGTGCCAGCAGCCCGTACGGGACATATGGAAACACCATATATTTT	TRBV14	TRBJ1-3	-	-